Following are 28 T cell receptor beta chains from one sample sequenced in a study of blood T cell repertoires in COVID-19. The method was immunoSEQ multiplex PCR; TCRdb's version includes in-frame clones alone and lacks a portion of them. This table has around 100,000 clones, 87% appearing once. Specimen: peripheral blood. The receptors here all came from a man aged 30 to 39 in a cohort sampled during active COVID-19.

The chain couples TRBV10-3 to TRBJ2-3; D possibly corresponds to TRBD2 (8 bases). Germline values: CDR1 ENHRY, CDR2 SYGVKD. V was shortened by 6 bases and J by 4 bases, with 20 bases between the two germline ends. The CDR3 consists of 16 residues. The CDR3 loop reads CAISREGAGGSDTQYF. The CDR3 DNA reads TGTGCCATCAGCCGCGAGGGGGCGGGGGGTTCAGATACGCAGTATTTT.

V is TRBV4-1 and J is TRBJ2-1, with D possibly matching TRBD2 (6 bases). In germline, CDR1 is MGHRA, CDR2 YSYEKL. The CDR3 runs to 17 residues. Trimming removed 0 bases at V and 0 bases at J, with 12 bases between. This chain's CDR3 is CASSQEGSGSSYNEQFF. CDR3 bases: TGCGCCAGCAGCCAAGAAGGTTCCGGGAGCTCCTACAATGAGCAGTTCTTC.

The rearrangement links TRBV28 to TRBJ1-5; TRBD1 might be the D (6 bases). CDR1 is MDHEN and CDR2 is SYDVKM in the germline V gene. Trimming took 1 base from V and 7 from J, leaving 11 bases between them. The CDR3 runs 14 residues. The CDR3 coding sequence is TGTGCCAGCAGTTTATCGCAGGGGTTCCAGCCCCAGCATTTT. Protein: CASSLSQGFQPQHF.

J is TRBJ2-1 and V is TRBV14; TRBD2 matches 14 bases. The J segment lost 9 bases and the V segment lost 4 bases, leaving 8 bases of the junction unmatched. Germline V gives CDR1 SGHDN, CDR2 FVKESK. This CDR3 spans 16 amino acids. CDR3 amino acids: CASSPTGLAGGGEQFF. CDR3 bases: TGTGCCAGCAGCCCAACAGGACTAGCGGGGGGAGGTGAGCAGTTCTTC.

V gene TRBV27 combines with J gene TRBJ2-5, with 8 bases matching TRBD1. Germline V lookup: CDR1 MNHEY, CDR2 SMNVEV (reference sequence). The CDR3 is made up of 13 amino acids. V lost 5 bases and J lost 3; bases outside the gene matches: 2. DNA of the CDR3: TGTGCCAGCAGTCTGACAGGGGAAGAGACCCAGTACTTC. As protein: CASSLTGEETQYF.

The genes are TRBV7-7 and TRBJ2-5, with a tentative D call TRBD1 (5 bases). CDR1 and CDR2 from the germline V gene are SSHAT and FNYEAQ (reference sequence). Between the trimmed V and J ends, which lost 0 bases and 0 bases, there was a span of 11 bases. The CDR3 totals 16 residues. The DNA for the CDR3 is TGTGCCAGCAGCTTAGCTCCCCCAGGGTACCAAGAGACCCAGTACTTC. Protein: CASSLAPPGYQETQYF.

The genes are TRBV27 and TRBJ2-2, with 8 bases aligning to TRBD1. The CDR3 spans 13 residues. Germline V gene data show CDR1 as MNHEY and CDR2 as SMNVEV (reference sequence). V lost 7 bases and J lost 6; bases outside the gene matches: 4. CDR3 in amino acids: CASKTGEAGELFF. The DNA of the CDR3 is TGTGCCAGCAAGACAGGGGAGGCCGGGGAGCTGTTTTTT.

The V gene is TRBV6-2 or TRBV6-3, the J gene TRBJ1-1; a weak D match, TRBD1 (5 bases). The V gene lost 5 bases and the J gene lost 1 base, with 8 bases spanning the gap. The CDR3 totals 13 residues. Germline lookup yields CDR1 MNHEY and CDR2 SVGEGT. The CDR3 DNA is TGTGCCAGCAGTACTCAGGGGAACACTGAAGCTTTCTTT. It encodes CASSTQGNTEAFF.

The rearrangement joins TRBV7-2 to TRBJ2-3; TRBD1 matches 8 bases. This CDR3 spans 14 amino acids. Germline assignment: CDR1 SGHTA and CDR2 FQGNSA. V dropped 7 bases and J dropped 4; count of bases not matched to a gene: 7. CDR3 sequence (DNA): TGTGCCAGCAACCGACGACAGGGGCCAGATACGCAGTATTTT. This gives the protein CASNRRQGPDTQYF.

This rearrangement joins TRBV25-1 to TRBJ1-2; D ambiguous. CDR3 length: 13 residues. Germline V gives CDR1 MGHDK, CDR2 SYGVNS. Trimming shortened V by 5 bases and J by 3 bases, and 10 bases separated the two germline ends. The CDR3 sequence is CASSLAHYYGYTF. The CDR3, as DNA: TGTGCCAGCAGTTTAGCCCATTACTATGGCTACACCTTC.

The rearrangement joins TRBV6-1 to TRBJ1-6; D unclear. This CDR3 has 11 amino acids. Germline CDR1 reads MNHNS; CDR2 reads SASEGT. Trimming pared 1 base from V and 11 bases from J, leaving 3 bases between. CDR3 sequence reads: CASSEGPPLHF. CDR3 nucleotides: TGTGCCAGCAGTGAAGGGCCACCCCTCCACTTT.

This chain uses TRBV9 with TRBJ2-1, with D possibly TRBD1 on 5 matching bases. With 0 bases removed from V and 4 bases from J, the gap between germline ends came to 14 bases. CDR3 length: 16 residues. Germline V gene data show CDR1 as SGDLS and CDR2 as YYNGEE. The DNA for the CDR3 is TGTGCCAGCAGCGTAGATGAAGGGGCCTGGTACAATGAGCAGTTCTTC. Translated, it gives CASSVDEGAWYNEQFF.

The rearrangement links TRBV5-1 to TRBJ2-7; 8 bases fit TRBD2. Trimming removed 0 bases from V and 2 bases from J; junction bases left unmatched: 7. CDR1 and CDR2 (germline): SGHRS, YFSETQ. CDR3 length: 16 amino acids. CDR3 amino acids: CASSLAGGGGTYEQYF. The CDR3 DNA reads TGCGCCAGCAGCTTGGCTGGCGGCGGGGGGACCTACGAGCAGTACTTC. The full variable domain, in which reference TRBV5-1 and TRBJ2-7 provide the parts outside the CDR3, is KAGVTQTPRYLIKTRGQQVTLSCSPISGHRSVSWYQQTPGQGLQFLFEYFSETQRNKGNFPGRFSGRQFSNSRSEMNVSTLELGDSALYLCASSLAGGGGTYEQYFGPGTRLTVT.

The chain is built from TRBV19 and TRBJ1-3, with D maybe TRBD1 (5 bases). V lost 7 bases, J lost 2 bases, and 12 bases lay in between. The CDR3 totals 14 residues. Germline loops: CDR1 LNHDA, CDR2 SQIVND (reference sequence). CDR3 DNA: TGTGCCAGTAAAACTGGGGGGACTGGAAACACCATATATTTT. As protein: CASKTGGTGNTIYF.

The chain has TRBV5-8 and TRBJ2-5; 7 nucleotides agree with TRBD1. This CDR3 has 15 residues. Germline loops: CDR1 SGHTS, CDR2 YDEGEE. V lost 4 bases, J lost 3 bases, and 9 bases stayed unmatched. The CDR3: CASSTKTGVEETQYF. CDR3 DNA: TGTGCCAGCAGCACGAAAACAGGGGTAGAAGAGACCCAGTACTTC.

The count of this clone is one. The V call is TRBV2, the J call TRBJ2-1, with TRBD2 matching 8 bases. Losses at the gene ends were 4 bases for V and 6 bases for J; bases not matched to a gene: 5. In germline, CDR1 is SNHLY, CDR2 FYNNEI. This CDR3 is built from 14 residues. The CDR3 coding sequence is TGTGCCAGCAGTGTCGGGGGGGCATCCAATGAGCAGTTCTTC. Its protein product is CASSVGGASNEQFF.

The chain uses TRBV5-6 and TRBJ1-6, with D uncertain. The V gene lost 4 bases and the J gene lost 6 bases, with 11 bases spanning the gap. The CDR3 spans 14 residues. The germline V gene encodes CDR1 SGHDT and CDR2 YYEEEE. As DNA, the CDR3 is TGTGCCAGCAGCCCCGGGGAGGGTAATTCACCCCTCCACTTT. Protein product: CASSPGEGNSPLHF.

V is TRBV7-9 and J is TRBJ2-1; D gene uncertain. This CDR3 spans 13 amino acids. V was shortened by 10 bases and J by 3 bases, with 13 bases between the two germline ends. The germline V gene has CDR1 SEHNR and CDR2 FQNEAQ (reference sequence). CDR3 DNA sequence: TGTGCCACCTCCCTCCCAGGCTACAATGAGCAGTTCTTC. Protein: CATSLPGYNEQFF. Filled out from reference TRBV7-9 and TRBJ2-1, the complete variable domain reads DTGVSQNPRHKITKRGQNVTFRCDPISEHNRLYWYRQTLGQGPEFLTYFQNEAQLEKSRLLSDRFSAERPKGSFSTLEIQRTEQGDSAMYLCATSLPGYNEQFFGPGTRLTVL.

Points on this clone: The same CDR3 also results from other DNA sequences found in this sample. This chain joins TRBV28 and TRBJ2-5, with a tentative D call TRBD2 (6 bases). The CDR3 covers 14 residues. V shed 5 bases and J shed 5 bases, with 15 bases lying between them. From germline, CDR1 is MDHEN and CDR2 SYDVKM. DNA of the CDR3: TGTGCCAGCAGTCTCGGGGGAATTGTCGAGACCCAGTACTTC. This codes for CASSLGGIVETQYF.

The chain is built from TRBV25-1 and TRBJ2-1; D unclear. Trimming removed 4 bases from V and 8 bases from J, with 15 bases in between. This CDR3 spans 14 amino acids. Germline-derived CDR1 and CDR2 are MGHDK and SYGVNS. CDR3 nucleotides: TGTGCCAGCAGTGCCCTAGAGCTGTGGGATGAGCAGTTCTTC. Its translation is CASSALELWDEQFF.

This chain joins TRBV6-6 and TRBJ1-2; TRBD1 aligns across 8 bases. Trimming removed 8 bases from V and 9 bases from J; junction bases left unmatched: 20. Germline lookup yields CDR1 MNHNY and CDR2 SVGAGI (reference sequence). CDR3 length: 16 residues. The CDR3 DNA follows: TGTGCCAGCCGCATGCAACCGAAGGGACAGGATAGCAGCTACACCTTC. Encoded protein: CASRMQPKGQDSSYTF.

The CDR3 loop reads CASSLRVTQPQETQYF. The DNA of the CDR3 is TGTGCCAGCAGCTTGCGGGTCACCCAGCCCCAAGAGACCCAGTACTTC. This sequence joins TRBV5-6 and TRBJ2-5; D is unresolved. Germline V gene sequence: CDR1 SGHDT, CDR2 YYEEEE. Trimming pared 1 base from V and 1 base from J, leaving 14 bases between. The CDR3 loop spans 16 amino acids.

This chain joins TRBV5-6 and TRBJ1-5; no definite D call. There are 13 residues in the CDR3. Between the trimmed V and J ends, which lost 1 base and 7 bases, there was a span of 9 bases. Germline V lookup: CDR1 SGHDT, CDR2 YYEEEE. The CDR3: CASSLQQIQPQHF. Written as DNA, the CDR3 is TGTGCCAGCAGCTTGCAACAGATACAGCCCCAGCATTTT.

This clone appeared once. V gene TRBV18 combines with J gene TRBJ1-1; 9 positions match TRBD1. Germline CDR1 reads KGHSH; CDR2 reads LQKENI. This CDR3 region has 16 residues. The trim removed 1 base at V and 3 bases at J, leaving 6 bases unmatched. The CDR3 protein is CASSPLDRGIDTEAFF. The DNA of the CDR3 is TGTGCCAGCTCACCACTGGACAGGGGTATTGACACTGAAGCTTTCTTT.

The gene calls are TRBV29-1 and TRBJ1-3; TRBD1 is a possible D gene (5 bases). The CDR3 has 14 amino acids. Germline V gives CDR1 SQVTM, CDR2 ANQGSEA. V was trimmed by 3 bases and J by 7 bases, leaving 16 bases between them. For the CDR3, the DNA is TGCAGCGTTGATTGGAGGGGAGTCGGGAACACCATATATTTT. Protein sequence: CSVDWRGVGNTIYF.

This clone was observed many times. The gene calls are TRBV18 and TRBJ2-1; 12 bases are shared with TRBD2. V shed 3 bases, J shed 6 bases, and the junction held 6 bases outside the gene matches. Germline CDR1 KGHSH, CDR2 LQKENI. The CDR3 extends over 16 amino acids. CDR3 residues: CASSPPGLAGINEQFF. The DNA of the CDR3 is TGTGCCAGCTCACCCCCTGGACTAGCGGGAATCAATGAGCAGTTCTTC.

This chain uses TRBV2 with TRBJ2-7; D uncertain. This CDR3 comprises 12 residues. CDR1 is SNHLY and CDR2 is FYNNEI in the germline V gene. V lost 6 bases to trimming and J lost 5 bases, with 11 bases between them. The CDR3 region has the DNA TGTGCCAGCAGCCTCAGACTGAACGAGCAGTACTTC. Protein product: CASSLRLNEQYF.

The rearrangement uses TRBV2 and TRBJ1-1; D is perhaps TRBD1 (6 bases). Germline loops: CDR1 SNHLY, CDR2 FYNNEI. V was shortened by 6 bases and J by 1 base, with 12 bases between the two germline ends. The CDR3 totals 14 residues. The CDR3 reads CASRRTDTNTEAFF. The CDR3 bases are TGTGCCAGCAGGAGGACAGACACGAACACTGAAGCTTTCTTT.